The 11 T cell receptor beta chains given below trace back to one sample, sequenced in a study of spatial heterogeneity in lung cancer. These receptors' targets are unknown. TCRdb reprocessed the 5' RACE reads with MiXCR, giving one entry per CDR3 protein. The sample records about 8,100 distinct CDR3 sequences, 5.4% being singletons. Time point of the sample: sample taken at primary tumor resection. General study findings and limits: Tracking of tumor mutation counts was seen in expanded intratumoral alpha and beta TCR counts.

The source material was lung tumor tissue, sampled at surgery. All receptors derive from a male donor with early-stage non-small cell lung cancer.

At least ten counts were recorded for this clonotype. Sequence at one end of the junction differs from germline and may be a read error. The J gene is TRBJ1-1, the V gene TRBV29-1; the match to TRBD1 covers 9 bases. Germline CDR1 reads SQVTM; CDR2 reads ANQGSEA. The CDR3 runs to 14 residues. The CDR3 reads CSAELGTGRTEAFF. The CDR3 DNA follows: TGCAGCGCTGAATTGGGGACAGGGCGGACTGAAGCTTTCTTT.

This clonotype is medium-sized by share. V and J are TRBV5-1 and TRBJ2-6, with D possibly matching TRBD1 (5 bases). The V gene lost 5 bases and the J gene lost 0 bases, with 15 bases spanning the gap. Germline V gene sequence: CDR1 SGHRS, CDR2 YFSETQ. The CDR3 covers 17 residues. CDR3 sequence: CASSSATALSGANVLTF. In DNA form, the CDR3 reads TGCGCCAGCAGTTCCGCGACAGCTCTCTCTGGGGCCAACGTCCTGACTTTC.

This clonotype was recorded a few times. The J gene is TRBJ2-7, the V gene TRBV20-1, with 7 bases fitting TRBD1. J lost 2 bases, V lost 0 bases, and 7 bases had no gene match. The CDR3 runs to 15 residues. CDR1 and CDR2 from the germline V gene are DFQATT and SNEGSKA (reference sequence). CDR3 protein: CSARDLQGSTYEQYF. The DNA of the CDR3 is TGCAGTGCTAGAGATTTACAGGGGAGCACCTACGAGCAGTACTTC.

The chain carries TRBV9 and TRBJ2-3; D gene ambiguous. The CDR3 sequence is 13 residues long. Trimming shortened V by 0 bases and J by 4 bases, and 6 bases separated the two germline ends. Germline V gene sequence: CDR1 SGDLS, CDR2 YYNGEE. Here the CDR3 DNA reads TGTGCCAGCAGCGTAGGCGGCCCAGATACGCAGTATTTT. This encodes CASSVGGPDTQYF.

Judged by abundance, this clonotype is medium-sized. CDR3 region: CSAFTWTGFNQPQHF. In DNA, the CDR3 is TGCAGTGCCTTCACGTGGACAGGCTTCAATCAGCCCCAGCATTTT. V gene TRBV20-1 combines with J gene TRBJ1-5; TRBD1 matches 7 bases. The ends lost 6 bases at V and 3 bases at J; junction bases unmatched: 11. The CDR3 runs to 15 residues. Looked up from germline, CDR1 is DFQATT and CDR2 is SNEGSKA (reference sequence).

This clonotype was seen at least ten times. The chain links TRBV5-1 to TRBJ1-2, with TRBD1 as a possible D gene (5 bases). The V gene lost 4 bases and the J gene lost 3 bases, with 10 bases spanning the gap. CDR1 and CDR2 from the germline V gene are SGHRS and YFSETQ. The CDR3 totals 13 residues. The CDR3 loop reads CASSPGTHYGYTF. DNA for the CDR3: TGCGCCAGCAGCCCCGGGACTCACTATGGCTACACCTTC.

This clonotype has ten or more counts. This rearrangement joins TRBV29-1 to TRBJ2-3; TRBD2 matches 10 bases. Germline CDR1 and CDR2: SQVTM and ANQGSEA. Unmatched junction bases numbered 12, after V lost 4 bases and J lost 5 bases. There are 16 residues in the CDR3. The CDR3 DNA reads TGCAGCGTTGCGGGGGCTAGCGGGGGTGGTGGAGATACGCAGTATTTT. It codes for CSVAGASGGGGDTQYF.

This clonotype showed up many times. The rearrangement joins TRBV6-5 to TRBJ2-3, with 8 bases fitting TRBD1. There are 15 residues in the CDR3. The germline gives CDR1 MNHEY, CDR2 SVGAGI. V was clipped by 2 bases and J by 6 bases; unmatched bases: 7. The CDR3 region is CASSYLRQGQDTQYF. CDR3 coding DNA: TGTGCCAGCAGTTACCTAAGACAGGGGCAGGATACGCAGTATTTT.

This clonotype has just a few counts. This chain connects TRBV4-2 to TRBJ2-1, with 7 nucleotides matching TRBD1. Germline loops: CDR1 LGHNA, CDR2 YNFKEQ. The CDR3 is 15 residues long. V was pared by 4 bases and J by 5 bases, with 8 bases of the junction left unmatched. The CDR3 coding sequence is TGTGCCAGCAGCCCACAGGGGACGGTGAACAATGAGCAGTTCTTC. Its protein is CASSPQGTVNNEQFF.

In its sample, this clonotype was seen many times. The CDR3, as DNA: TGTGCCAGCTCACCACCTATGAGGGACGAGCAGTACTTC. Protein: CASSPPMRDEQYF. The rearrangement links TRBV18 to TRBJ2-7, with D possibly TRBD2 on 5 matching bases. Germline CDR1 and CDR2: KGHSH and LQKENI. Between the trimmed V and J ends, which lost 0 bases and 5 bases, there was a span of 8 bases. The CDR3 contains 13 residues. Complete variable domain (other parts from reference TRBV18 and TRBJ2-7): NAGVMQNPRHLVRRRGQEARLRCSPMKGHSHVYWYRQLPEEGLKFMVYLQKENIIDESGMPKERFSAEFPKEGPSILRIQQVVRGDSAAYFCASSPPMRDEQYFGPGTRLTVT.

This clonotype was observed a handful of times. The chain employs TRBV11-3 and TRBJ2-1; 8 positions agree with TRBD2. The V segment lost 2 bases and the J segment 0 bases; nucleotides outside the gene matches: 0. CDR1 SGHNT and CDR2 YENEEA come from the germline V gene. This CDR3 spans 15 amino acids. CDR3 protein: CASSLSGSSYNEQFF. Here the CDR3 DNA reads TGTGCCAGCAGCTTAAGCGGGAGCTCCTACAATGAGCAGTTCTTC.